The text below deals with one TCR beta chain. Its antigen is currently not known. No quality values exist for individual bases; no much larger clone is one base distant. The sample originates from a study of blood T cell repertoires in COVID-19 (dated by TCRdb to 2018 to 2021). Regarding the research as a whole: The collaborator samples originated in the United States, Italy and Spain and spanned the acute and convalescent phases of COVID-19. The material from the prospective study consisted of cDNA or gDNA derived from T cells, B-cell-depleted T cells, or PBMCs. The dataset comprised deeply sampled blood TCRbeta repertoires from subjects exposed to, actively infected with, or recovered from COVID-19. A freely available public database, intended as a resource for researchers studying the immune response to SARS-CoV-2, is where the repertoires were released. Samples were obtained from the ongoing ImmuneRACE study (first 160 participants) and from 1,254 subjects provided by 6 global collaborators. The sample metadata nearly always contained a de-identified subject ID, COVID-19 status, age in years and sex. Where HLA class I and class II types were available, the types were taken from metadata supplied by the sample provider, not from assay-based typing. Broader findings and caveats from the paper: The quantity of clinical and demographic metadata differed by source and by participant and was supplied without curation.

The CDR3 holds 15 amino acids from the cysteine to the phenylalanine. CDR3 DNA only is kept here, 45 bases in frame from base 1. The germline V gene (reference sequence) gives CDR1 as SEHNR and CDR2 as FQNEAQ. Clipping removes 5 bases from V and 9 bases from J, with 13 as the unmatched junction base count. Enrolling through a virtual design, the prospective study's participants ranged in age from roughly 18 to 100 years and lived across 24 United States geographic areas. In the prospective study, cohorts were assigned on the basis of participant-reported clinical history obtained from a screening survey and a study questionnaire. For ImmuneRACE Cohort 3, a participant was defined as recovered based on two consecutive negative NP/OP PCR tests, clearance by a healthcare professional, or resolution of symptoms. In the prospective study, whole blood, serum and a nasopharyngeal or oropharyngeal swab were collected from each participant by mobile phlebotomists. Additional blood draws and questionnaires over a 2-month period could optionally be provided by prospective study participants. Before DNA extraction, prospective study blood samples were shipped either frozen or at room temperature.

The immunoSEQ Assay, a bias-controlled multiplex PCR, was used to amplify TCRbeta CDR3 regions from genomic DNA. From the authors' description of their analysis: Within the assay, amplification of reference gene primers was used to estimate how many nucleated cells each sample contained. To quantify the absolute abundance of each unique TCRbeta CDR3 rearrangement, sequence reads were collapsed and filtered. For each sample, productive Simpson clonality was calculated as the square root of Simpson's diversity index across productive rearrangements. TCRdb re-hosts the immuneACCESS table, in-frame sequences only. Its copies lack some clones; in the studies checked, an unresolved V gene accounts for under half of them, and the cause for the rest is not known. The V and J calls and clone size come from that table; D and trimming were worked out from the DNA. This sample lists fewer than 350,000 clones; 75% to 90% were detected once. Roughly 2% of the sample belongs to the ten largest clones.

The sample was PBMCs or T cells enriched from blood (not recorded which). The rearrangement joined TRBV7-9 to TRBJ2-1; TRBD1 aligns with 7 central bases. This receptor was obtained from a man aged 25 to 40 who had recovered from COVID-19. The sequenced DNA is TGTGCCAGCAGCGGAACCACGCACAGGGGTAGTGAGCAGTTCTTC. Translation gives CASSGTTHRGSEQFF.